Following are 30 T cell receptor beta chains from one sample sequenced in a study of a mutant IDH1 vaccine in newly diagnosed glioma. For these TCRs, the target antigens are not known. This table comes from immunoSEQ multiplex PCR, and its TCRdb copy is limited to in-frame clones, with some not included. The sample has about 94,000 clones; 89% are singletons. Time point of the sample: week 47, end of study. The vaccine gave 300 ug of a 20-mer mutant IDH1 peptide subcutaneously per dose. The sequencing used PBMCs, collected from a glioma patient whose treatment included an IDH1 peptide vaccine. The receptors stem from a woman between 45 and 65 years old with glioma.

V usage is TRBV10-3 and J usage is TRBJ1-5, with no clear D. V was clipped by 0 bases and J by 2 bases, with 11 bases between them. This CDR3 contains 16 residues. The germline V gene encodes CDR1 ENHRY and CDR2 SYGVKD. The CDR3 DNA is TGTGCCATCAGTGAGTCGCACTCGAGAGGCAATCAGCCCCAGCATTTT. It specifies CAISESHSRGNQPQHF.

The V and J genes are TRBV7-3 and TRBJ2-5; 13 nucleotides match TRBD2. The V gene end was trimmed by 5 bases and the J gene end by 0 bases; junction bases not matched to a gene: 3. The germline V gene encodes CDR1 SGHTA and CDR2 FQGTGA. This CDR3 comprises 16 residues. The CDR3 DNA reads TGTGCCAGCAGCCCGGGGACTAGCGGGAACCAAGAGACCCAGTACTTC. It is translated as CASSPGTSGNQETQYF.

The chain carries TRBV9 and TRBJ2-7; TRBD2 might be the D (5 bases). The CDR3 is 14 amino acids. V dropped 2 bases and J dropped 2 bases, with 11 bases sitting between them. Looked up from germline, CDR1 is SGDLS and CDR2 is YYNGEE. The CDR3 DNA reads as TGTGCCAGCAGCGTGACGGGATCAACCTACGAGCAGTACTTC. Its protein product is CASSVTGSTYEQYF. Combining the CDR3 with reference TRBV9 and TRBJ2-7 gives the whole variable domain DSGVTQTPKHLITATGQRVTLRCSPRSGDLSVYWYQQSLDQGLQFLIQYYNGEERAKGNILERFSAQQFPDLHSELNLSSLELGDSALYFCASSVTGSTYEQYFGPGTRLTVT.

This clone has just a few counts. V and J are TRBV18 and TRBJ2-7, with 7 bases fitting TRBD2. J was trimmed by 3 bases and V by 6 bases; bases with no gene match: 2. Germline V gene data show CDR1 as KGHSH and CDR2 as LQKENI. The CDR3 has 12 amino acids. CDR3 sequence reads: CASSGTNYEQYF. The DNA for the CDR3 is TGTGCCAGCTCTGGGACTAACTACGAGCAGTACTTC.

The chain carries TRBV10-1 and TRBJ2-7, with D perhaps assigned TRBD1 or TRBD2 (5 bases each). V was clipped by 6 bases and J by 6 bases, with 12 bases between them. The CDR3 extends over 12 amino acids. Germline V lookup: CDR1 WNHNN, CDR2 SYGVQD (reference sequence). The CDR3 reads CASSRGAGEQYF. CDR3 coding DNA: TGCGCCAGCAGCCGAGGGGCCGGCGAGCAGTACTTC.

The chain is built from TRBV7-9 and TRBJ2-2; 8 nucleotides align to TRBD2. Looked up from germline, CDR1 is SEHNR and CDR2 is FQNEAQ (reference sequence). The ends lost 3 bases at V and 3 bases at J; junction bases unmatched: 0. The CDR3 covers 14 residues. CDR3 sequence (DNA): TGTGCCAGCAGCTTCGGGGGGGACACCGGGGAGCTGTTTTTT. Amino acid sequence: CASSFGGDTGELFF.

The chain has TRBV5-1 and TRBJ2-5; a weak D match, TRBD1 (6 bases). Per the germline V gene, CDR1 is SGHRS and CDR2 is YFSETQ. V lost 2 bases to trimming and J lost 2 bases, with 13 bases between them. CDR3 length: 15 residues. Here the CDR3 DNA reads TGCGCCAGCAGCTTAATTGGACAGAAACAAGAGACCCAGTACTTC. Translation: CASSLIGQKQETQYF.

The V call is TRBV2, the J call TRBJ1-5, with 11 bases aligning to TRBD1. The J segment lost 1 base and the V segment lost 5 bases, leaving 7 bases of the junction unmatched. Germline CDR1 and CDR2: SNHLY and FYNNEI. This CDR3 region has 17 residues. As DNA, the CDR3 is TGTGCCAGCAGTCCCCGGACAGGGGGCTCCAGCAATCAGCCCCAGCATTTT. Amino acid sequence: CASSPRTGGSSNQPQHF.

The chain has TRBV7-6 and TRBJ1-5; D uncertain. V was trimmed by 5 bases and J by 2 bases, leaving 16 bases between them. Germline V gene data show CDR1 as SGHVS and CDR2 as FNYEAQ. The CDR3 has 16 residues. The CDR3 region has the DNA TGTGCCAGCAGCCCCGACGCGGGTGGAGGCAATCAGCCCCAGCATTTT. Translating it yields CASSPDAGGGNQPQHF. Combining the CDR3 with reference TRBV7-6 and TRBJ1-5 gives the whole variable domain GAGVSQSPRYKVTKRGQDVALRCDPISGHVSLYWYRQALGQGPEFLTYFNYEAQQDKSGLPNDRFSAERPEGSISTLTIQRTEQRDSAMYRCASSPDAGGGNQPQHFGDGTRLSIL.

This clone was recorded only once. The chain links TRBV28 to TRBJ1-1, with D uncertain. V shed 2 bases and J shed 1 base, with 8 bases lying between them. From germline, CDR1 is MDHEN and CDR2 SYDVKM. The length of the CDR3 is 14 residues. The CDR3 reads CASSLVPPNTEAFF. CDR3 coding DNA: TGTGCCAGCAGTTTAGTCCCGCCGAACACTGAAGCTTTCTTT.

The CDR3 sequence is CASSETGGTDTQYF. The CDR3 DNA sequence: TGTGCCAGCAGCGAGACAGGGGGCACAGATACGCAGTATTTT. The chain recombines TRBV7-3 with TRBJ2-3; 8 bases fit TRBD1. CDR3 length: 14 residues. The ends lost 5 bases at V and 1 base at J; junction bases unmatched: 2. Germline assignment: CDR1 SGHTA and CDR2 FQGTGA.

The J gene is TRBJ2-1, the V gene TRBV7-2; TRBD2 agrees at 7 bases. The V and J ends lost 3 bases and 8 bases, in that order; junction bases with no gene match: 10. This CDR3 contains 15 residues. Germline lookup yields CDR1 SGHTA and CDR2 FQGNSA. CDR3 in amino acids: CASSLSGLERDEQFF. CDR3 nucleotides: TGTGCCAGCAGCTTGAGCGGACTAGAAAGGGATGAGCAGTTCTTC.

The rearrangement links TRBV28 to TRBJ2-2, with TRBD2 as a possible D gene (5 bases). The CDR3 has 15 amino acids. The V gene's germline CDR1 is MDHEN and CDR2 SYDVKM. V dropped 6 bases and J dropped 2 bases, with 13 bases sitting between them. This CDR3 is CASSQEAINTGELFF. The DNA of the CDR3 is TGTGCCAGCAGCCAGGAGGCAATTAACACCGGGGAGCTGTTTTTT.

V and J are TRBV7-9 and TRBJ2-3; possibly TRBD2 for D (6 bases). V shed 5 bases and J shed 2 bases, with 14 bases lying between them. This CDR3 comprises 15 residues. In germline, CDR1 is SEHNR, CDR2 FQNEAQ (reference sequence). In nucleotides, the CDR3 is TGTGCCAGCAGCCTACTAGCCCGCAACACAGATACGCAGTATTTT. Translation: CASSLLARNTDTQYF.

The chain carries TRBV4-2 and TRBJ1-5; no reliable D call. The CDR3 spans 15 residues. The germline V and J ends were trimmed by 3 bases and 7 bases, with 16 bases remaining between them. Germline loops: CDR1 LGHNA, CDR2 YNFKEQ. The CDR3 sequence is CASSQGRGGNQPQHF. The CDR3 DNA follows: TGTGCCAGCAGCCAGGGTCGGGGAGGTAACCAGCCCCAGCATTTT.

The chain couples TRBV2 to TRBJ1-2, with 10 bases fitting TRBD1. The germline V gene encodes CDR1 SNHLY and CDR2 FYNNEI. J lost 6 bases, V lost 4 bases, and 5 bases had no gene match. The CDR3 covers 14 residues. CDR3: CASSGRTGGDGYTF. CDR3 nucleotides: TGTGCCAGCAGTGGGCGGACAGGGGGAGATGGCTACACCTTC.

The chain couples TRBV5-4 to TRBJ2-3; possibly TRBD2 for D (5 bases). CDR3 length equals 15 residues. V dropped 0 bases and J dropped 5 bases, with 13 bases sitting between them. In germline, CDR1 is SGHNT, CDR2 YYREEE (reference sequence). The chain's CDR3 is CASSLGSGSRDTQYF. The CDR3 region has the DNA TGTGCCAGCAGCTTGGGCAGCGGAAGTCGAGATACGCAGTATTTT.

This clone was recorded many times. The chain is built from TRBV28 and TRBJ2-7; TRBD2 is a possible D gene (5 bases). Germline V gene sequence: CDR1 MDHEN, CDR2 SYDVKM. Deletions cut 3 bases from V and 9 bases from J, with 9 bases between. This CDR3 comprises 11 residues. The CDR3 bases are TGTGCCAGCAGTTTGAGGGATAGGCAGTACTTC. It is translated as CASSLRDRQYF. The full variable domain, with the rest looked up from reference TRBV28 and TRBJ2-7, is DVKVTQSSRYLVKRTGEKVFLECVQDMDHENMFWYRQDPGLGLRLIYFSYDVKMKEKGDIPEGYSVSREKKERFSLILESASTNQTSMYLCASSLRDRQYFGPGTRLTVT.

This chain connects TRBV7-9 to TRBJ2-5, with TRBD1 matching over 7 bases. CDR3 size: 15 residues. The ends lost 2 bases at V and 4 bases at J; junction bases unmatched: 7. CDR1 is SEHNR and CDR2 is FQNEAQ in the germline V gene (reference sequence). For the CDR3, the DNA is TGTGCCAGCAGCTTATGGAACGGGACAGTAGAGACCCAGTACTTC. This sequence encodes CASSLWNGTVETQYF.

The count of this clone is one. The chain couples TRBV18 to TRBJ2-3; 7 bases are a match to TRBD1. CDR3 size: 16 residues. Trimming at V came to 0 bases and at J to 1 base, leaving 4 bases not matched to a gene. Germline V gene data show CDR1 as KGHSH and CDR2 as LQKENI. The CDR3, as DNA: TGTGCCAGCTCACCACCGGCAGGACAGGGCACAGATACGCAGTATTTT. It translates to CASSPPAGQGTDTQYF. Variable domain in full (rest from reference TRBV18 and TRBJ2-3): NAGVMQNPRHLVRRRGQEARLRCSPMKGHSHVYWYRQLPEEGLKFMVYLQKENIIDESGMPKERFSAEFPKEGPSILRIQQVVRGDSAAYFCASSPPAGQGTDTQYFGPGTRLTVL.

The rearrangement links TRBV7-9 to TRBJ2-5, with TRBD2 as a possible D gene (6 bases). Germline assignment: CDR1 SEHNR and CDR2 FQNEAQ (reference sequence). Trimming pared 2 bases from V and 5 bases from J, leaving 15 bases between. The CDR3 is 15 amino acids. DNA for the CDR3: TGTGCCAGCAGCTTACAGCGGGCGCTGGGGGAGACCCAGTACTTC. Amino acid sequence: CASSLQRALGETQYF.

The V and J genes are TRBV19 and TRBJ2-3, with D tentatively TRBD2 (6 bases). The CDR3 runs to 15 residues. Trimming shortened V by 10 bases and J by 2 bases, and 19 bases separated the two germline ends. Looked up from germline, CDR1 is LNHDA and CDR2 is SQIVND (reference sequence). In DNA, the CDR3 is TGTGCCACTAGCTTCCCCGGGGGTCCCACAGATACGCAGTATTTT. Translating gives CATSFPGGPTDTQYF.

This clone was observed a handful of times. The J gene is TRBJ1-1, the V gene TRBV12-5; 9 positions match TRBD1. Trimming cost V 5 bases and J 5 bases; bases outside gene matches: 6. The germline CDR1 and CDR2 sequences are LGHNT and FRNRAP. CDR3 length: 14 amino acids. The CDR3 spells CASGIDRGRTEAFF. Written as DNA, the CDR3 is TGTGCTAGTGGTATAGACAGGGGGAGGACTGAAGCTTTCTTT.

This chain uses TRBV25-1 with TRBJ1-1; D call uncertain. The CDR3 sequence is 15 residues long. V lost 7 bases and J lost 2, with 17 bases in between. CDR1 is MGHDK and CDR2 is SYGVNS in the germline V gene. CDR3 amino acids: CASNPSPAGNTEAFF. The CDR3 nucleotides are TGTGCCAGCAACCCTTCCCCGGCGGGTAACACTGAAGCTTTCTTT.

The chain is built from TRBV5-1 and TRBJ1-4; D perhaps matches TRBD1 (5 bases). This CDR3 contains 14 residues. Germline V gives CDR1 SGHRS, CDR2 YFSETQ. V was pared by 4 bases and J by 8 bases, with 15 bases between. In nucleotides, the CDR3 is TGCGCCAGCAGCGAGACAGCAGGGACCGAAAAACTGTTTTTT. Its protein product is CASSETAGTEKLFF.

This clone has just one count. The rearrangement joins TRBV18 to TRBJ1-5; D is unresolved. V dropped 6 bases and J dropped 7 bases, with 13 bases sitting between them. Looked up from germline, CDR1 is KGHSH and CDR2 is LQKENI. The CDR3 loop spans 13 amino acids. The CDR3 is CASSQWGGQPQHF. Written as DNA, the CDR3 is TGTGCCAGCTCCCAGTGGGGTGGGCAGCCCCAGCATTTT.

This clone appeared once. The chain combines TRBV9 with TRBJ2-2; no definite D call. V lost 7 bases and J lost 5, with 6 bases in between. Germline values: CDR1 SGDLS, CDR2 YYNGEE. The CDR3 has 11 residues. The CDR3 coding sequence is TGTGCCAGCGGTGGAACCGGGGAGCTGTTTTTT. This sequence encodes CASGGTGELFF.

The chain recombines TRBV27 with TRBJ2-3; D not certain. Germline CDR1 reads MNHEY; CDR2 reads SMNVEV (reference sequence). CDR3 length equals 13 residues. V lost 11 bases, J lost 0 bases, and 12 bases lay in between. The CDR3 nucleotides are TGTGCCGCCCGTCTAGGGAGCACAGATACGCAGTATTTT. Protein: CAARLGSTDTQYF.

This chain joins TRBV27 and TRBJ2-1, with TRBD2 identical over 7 bases. Germline V gene lookup returns CDR1 MNHEY and CDR2 SMNVEV (reference sequence). The length of the CDR3 is 16 residues. V lost 4 bases to trimming and J lost 4 bases; unmatched junction nucleotides: 10. CDR3: CASSSGSSGHYNEQFF. DNA of the CDR3: TGTGCCAGCAGTTCGGGGTCTAGCGGACATTACAATGAGCAGTTCTTC.

The rearrangement links TRBV7-9 to TRBJ2-3; D remains ambiguous. CDR1 and CDR2 from the germline V gene are SEHNR and FQNEAQ (reference sequence). The V end lost 1 base, the J end lost 1 base, and 6 bases lay between the germline ends. The CDR3 consists of 14 residues. CDR3 coding DNA: TGTGCCAGCAGCTTAGAGGGCGGCACAGATACGCAGTATTTT. This sequence encodes CASSLEGGTDTQYF.